Listed below are T cell receptor beta chains from one sample, sequenced in a study of shared clonotypes between healthy human individuals. Method: immunoSEQ multiplex PCR; TCRdb's copy keeps in-frame clones and lacks some. Of some 1,600,000 clones listed, around 98% are singletons. Sequencing was carried out using naive CD4+ T cells sorted from blood. The receptors here all came from a young man in good health. Both conserved end residues are part of each CDR3. The order of the fields is J gene, V gene, D gene, clone size, CDR3 DNA, CDR3 protein. The D gene is left open where the match is weak. Rows give clone size only sometimes, using once, few, many, or a class for an expanded clone.

J gene: TRBJ2-1
V gene: TRBV2
D gene: TRBD2
clone size: NA
CDR3 DNA: TGTGCCAGCAGCCTGAACCCTCGACGGAGACTAGCGGGAGTCCCCGATTTCCGTGAGCAGTTCTTC
CDR3 protein: CASSLNPRRRLAGVPDFREQFF

J gene: TRBJ2-2
V gene: TRBV11-3
D gene: NA
clone size: NA
CDR3 DNA: TGTGCCAGCAGCTTAGGAGTAGGGGGCGGGGAGCCCTCCGGGGAGCTGTTTTTT
CDR3 protein: CASSLGVGGGEPSGELFF

J gene: TRBJ2-2
V gene: TRBV5-1
D gene: NA
clone size: NA
CDR3 DNA: TGCGCCAGCAGCTTCGGGACCTCGAACACCGGGGAGCTGTTTTTT
CDR3 protein: CASSFGTSNTGELFF

J gene: TRBJ1-1
V gene: TRBV6-5
D gene: TRBD1
clone size: NA
CDR3 DNA: TGTGCCAGCAGTTACCGACAGGGACGCGAAGCTTTCTTT
CDR3 protein: CASSYRQGREAFF

J gene: TRBJ1-3
V gene: TRBV25-1
D gene: NA
clone size: NA
CDR3 DNA: TGTGCCAGCAGTGATCAGGGACGACCCTCTGGAAACACCATATATTTT
CDR3 protein: CASSDQGRPSGNTIYF

J gene: TRBJ2-2
V gene: TRBV5-4
D gene: TRBD2
clone size: NA
CDR3 DNA: TGTGCCAGCAGCGCAAGCGGGAGAGGGGCAGTTACCGGGGAGCTGTTTTTT
CDR3 protein: CASSASGRGAVTGELFF

J gene: TRBJ2-5
V gene: TRBV5-1
D gene: NA
clone size: NA
CDR3 DNA: TGCGCCAGCTTTGCACGGGGAGAGACCCAGTACTTC
CDR3 protein: CASFARGETQYF

J gene: TRBJ1-1
V gene: TRBV5-1
D gene: TRBD1
clone size: NA
CDR3 DNA: TGCGCCAGCAGCAAGACAGGGGGCGCCGGGAACACTGAAGCTTTCTTT
CDR3 protein: CASSKTGGAGNTEAFF

J gene: TRBJ1-5
V gene: TRBV2
D gene: NA
clone size: NA
CDR3 DNA: TGTGCCAGCAGCGATACAGGGTATCAGCCCCAGCATTTT
CDR3 protein: CASSDTGYQPQHF

J gene: TRBJ1-2
V gene: TRBV19
D gene: TRBD1
clone size: once
CDR3 DNA: TGTGCCAGCCACGGGGACAGCGTCTATGGCTACACCTTC
CDR3 protein: CASHGDSVYGYTF

J gene: TRBJ1-1
V gene: TRBV2
D gene: NA
clone size: NA
CDR3 DNA: TGTGCCAGCAGTGAGGCGTCCATGAACACTGAAGCTTTCTTT
CDR3 protein: CASSEASMNTEAFF

J gene: TRBJ1-1
V gene: TRBV14
D gene: NA
clone size: NA
CDR3 DNA: TGTGCCAGCAGCCAAGCGCGACACAGGGACATGATGAACACTGAAGCTTTCTTT
CDR3 protein: CASSQARHRDMMNTEAFF

J gene: TRBJ2-7
V gene: TRBV11-3
D gene: TRBD1
clone size: NA
CDR3 DNA: TGTGCCAGCAGCTTAGACTGGACAGGGGATGAGTACGAGCAGTACTTC
CDR3 protein: CASSLDWTGDEYEQYF

J gene: TRBJ2-1
V gene: TRBV7-8
D gene: NA
clone size: NA
CDR3 DNA: TGTGCCAGCACCTTCGGGGACCGGGAGTATATTGGGCAGTTCTTC
CDR3 protein: CASTFGDREYIGQFF

J gene: TRBJ1-2
V gene: TRBV5-4
D gene: NA
clone size: NA
CDR3 DNA: TGTGCCAGCACCTTGGCCGGGCAGAACTATGGCTACACCTTC
CDR3 protein: CASTLAGQNYGYTF

J gene: TRBJ2-7
V gene: TRBV7-6
D gene: NA
clone size: once
CDR3 DNA: TGTGCCAGCAGCTTAGGGTCCATGGCGGGTGGGTTGTATGAGCAGTACTTC
CDR3 protein: CASSLGSMAGGLYEQYF

J gene: TRBJ1-1
V gene: TRBV7-8
D gene: NA
clone size: NA
CDR3 DNA: TGTGCCAGCAGCCCCAAGGAGAGGGTTCCTGAAGCTTTCTTT
CDR3 protein: CASSPKERVPEAFF

J gene: TRBJ2-1
V gene: TRBV30
D gene: TRBD2
clone size: NA
CDR3 DNA: TGTGCCTGGAGTGTCACGCGGACTAGCGGAATCTACAATGAGCAGTTCTTC
CDR3 protein: CAWSVTRTSGIYNEQFF

J gene: TRBJ2-1
V gene: TRBV7-2
D gene: NA
clone size: NA
CDR3 DNA: TGTGCCAGCAGCTTCTACAACTGGCAGTTCTTC
CDR3 protein: CASSFYNWQFF

J gene: TRBJ2-3
V gene: TRBV6-9
D gene: TRBD2
clone size: NA
CDR3 DNA: TGTGCCAGCAGTTATCAAGGACTAGCGGGAGGGGTACGCGCAGATACGCAGTATTTT
CDR3 protein: CASSYQGLAGGVRADTQYF

J gene: TRBJ2-1
V gene: TRBV5-1
D gene: NA
clone size: NA
CDR3 DNA: TGCGCCAGCAAGAGTGACTGGGCCTCCTACAATGAGCAGTTCTTC
CDR3 protein: CASKSDWASYNEQFF

J gene: TRBJ2-1
V gene: TRBV11-2
D gene: TRBD1
clone size: NA
CDR3 DNA: TGTGCCAGCAGCTTGCAACCGGGACAGAGAAACAATGAGCAGTTCTTC
CDR3 protein: CASSLQPGQRNNEQFF

J gene: TRBJ2-3
V gene: TRBV6-6
D gene: NA
clone size: NA
CDR3 DNA: TGTGCCAGCAGTTACTCTTCAGACCGCACAGATACGCAGTATTTT
CDR3 protein: CASSYSSDRTDTQYF

J gene: TRBJ2-2
V gene: TRBV28
D gene: NA
clone size: few
CDR3 DNA: TGTGCCAGCAGCTTTGGGGGCGCAAGGACCGGGGAGCTGTTTTTT
CDR3 protein: CASSFGGARTGELFF

J gene: TRBJ2-5
V gene: TRBV5-1
D gene: NA
clone size: NA
CDR3 DNA: TGCGCCAGCAGCTTGCGCCAACTTCAAGAGACCCAGTACTTC
CDR3 protein: CASSLRQLQETQYF

J gene: TRBJ2-5
V gene: TRBV7-6
D gene: NA
clone size: NA
CDR3 DNA: TGTGCCAGCAGCTTAGCACGGCAAGAGACCCAGTACTTC
CDR3 protein: CASSLARQETQYF

J gene: TRBJ1-2
V gene: TRBV9
D gene: NA
clone size: NA
CDR3 DNA: TGTGCCAGCAGCGTAGCTGGGGGGCTGCCTACTACAAGCGGCTACACCTTC
CDR3 protein: CASSVAGGLPTTSGYTF

J gene: TRBJ1-4
V gene: TRBV4-3
D gene: NA
clone size: NA
CDR3 DNA: TGCGCCAGCAGCCAATCAGGCGCAACTAATGAAAAACTGTTTTTT
CDR3 protein: CASSQSGATNEKLFF

J gene: TRBJ2-5
V gene: TRBV23-1
D gene: NA
clone size: once
CDR3 DNA: TGCGCCAGCAGGACTAGAAGAGAGACCCAGTACTTC
CDR3 protein: CASRTRRETQYF

J gene: TRBJ1-2
V gene: TRBV7-2
D gene: TRBD1
clone size: NA
CDR3 DNA: TGTGCCAGCAGCTACCTACAGGGGGCCGGCAACTATGGCTACACCTTC
CDR3 protein: CASSYLQGAGNYGYTF

J gene: TRBJ1-1
V gene: TRBV5-1
D gene: NA
clone size: NA
CDR3 DNA: TGCGCCAGCAGCCGCACTATGAACACTGAAGCTTTCTTT
CDR3 protein: CASSRTMNTEAFF

J gene: TRBJ1-2
V gene: TRBV29-1
D gene: TRBD1
clone size: NA
CDR3 DNA: TGCAGCGTCCGGACAGGGAGAAATTTCGATGGCTACACCTTC
CDR3 protein: CSVRTGRNFDGYTF

J gene: TRBJ1-5
V gene: TRBV6-5
D gene: NA
clone size: NA
CDR3 DNA: TGTGCCAGCAGTCCTCAACAGGGTAATCAGCCCCAGCATTTT
CDR3 protein: CASSPQQGNQPQHF

J gene: TRBJ1-1
V gene: TRBV7-2
D gene: NA
clone size: NA
CDR3 DNA: TGTGCCAGCCGCACCAGGGGCGGGAACACTGAAGCTTTCTTT
CDR3 protein: CASRTRGGNTEAFF

J gene: TRBJ2-5
V gene: TRBV4-2
D gene: TRBD2
clone size: NA
CDR3 DNA: TGTGCCAGCAGCCAAGAGTGGCTAGCGGGAGGCAGAGAGACCCAGTACTTC
CDR3 protein: CASSQEWLAGGRETQYF

J gene: TRBJ1-1
V gene: TRBV10-3
D gene: NA
clone size: NA
CDR3 DNA: TGTGCCATCCTTCGGAGGCAGGGAGACACTGAAGCTTTCTTT
CDR3 protein: CAILRRQGDTEAFF

J gene: TRBJ2-2
V gene: TRBV28
D gene: NA
clone size: once
CDR3 DNA: TGTGCCAGCGGAGGATTTAACACCGGGGAGCTGTTTTTT
CDR3 protein: CASGGFNTGELFF

J gene: TRBJ1-4
V gene: TRBV7-8
D gene: NA
clone size: once
CDR3 DNA: TGTGCCAGCAGCACTTCGACAGCAGCAACTAATGAAAAACTGTTTTTT
CDR3 protein: CASSTSTAATNEKLFF

J gene: TRBJ2-6
V gene: TRBV28
D gene: TRBD1
clone size: NA
CDR3 DNA: TGTGCCACCGCGGGAGACAGGGGGCTCCGTGGGGCCAACGTCCTGACTTTC
CDR3 protein: CATAGDRGLRGANVLTF

J gene: TRBJ1-1
V gene: TRBV5-4
D gene: NA
clone size: NA
CDR3 DNA: TGTGCCAGCAGCTACCGCCCCGCAGGTAGGGACACTGAAGCTTTCTTT
CDR3 protein: CASSYRPAGRDTEAFF

J gene: TRBJ2-5
V gene: TRBV2
D gene: NA
clone size: NA
CDR3 DNA: TGTGCCAGCAGTGCGGGAGTCTGGGAGACCCAGTACTTC
CDR3 protein: CASSAGVWETQYF

J gene: TRBJ2-7
V gene: TRBV7-9
D gene: TRBD1
clone size: NA
CDR3 DNA: TGTGCCAGCAGCACTACCGGGACAGCCTACGAGCAGTACTTC
CDR3 protein: CASSTTGTAYEQYF

J gene: TRBJ2-7
V gene: TRBV10-1
D gene: TRBD1
clone size: NA
CDR3 DNA: TGCGCCAGCAGTGTCTCCGGGACAGGGAGGGGCGAGCAGTACTTC
CDR3 protein: CASSVSGTGRGEQYF

J gene: TRBJ1-1
V gene: TRBV5-4
D gene: NA
clone size: NA
CDR3 DNA: TGTGCCAGCAGCTTGGGGGGCTTGGGCACTGAAGCTTTCTTT
CDR3 protein: CASSLGGLGTEAFF

J gene: TRBJ1-5
V gene: TRBV19
D gene: TRBD1
clone size: NA
CDR3 DNA: TGTGCCAGCGACCGCAAACCGGGACAGGGCCTTCTTAATCAGCCCCAGCATTTT
CDR3 protein: CASDRKPGQGLLNQPQHF

J gene: TRBJ1-2
V gene: TRBV10-2
D gene: NA
clone size: NA
CDR3 DNA: TGCGCCAGCAGTGAGTCCGGCAGGTTCTTGAGAGGCTACACCTTC
CDR3 protein: CASSESGRFLRGYTF

J gene: TRBJ2-7
V gene: TRBV11-2
D gene: NA
clone size: NA
CDR3 DNA: TGTGCCAGCAGCCTCTACCTGCTTAGTAGCTACGAGCAGTACTTC
CDR3 protein: CASSLYLLSSYEQYF

J gene: TRBJ1-1
V gene: TRBV29-1
D gene: NA
clone size: NA
CDR3 DNA: TGCAGCGTTGTAATCTCATCTGAAGCTTTCTTT
CDR3 protein: CSVVISSEAFF

J gene: TRBJ1-5
V gene: TRBV6-1
D gene: NA
clone size: NA
CDR3 DNA: TGTGCCAGCAACAAGGTTTACGATCAGCCCCAGCATTTT
CDR3 protein: CASNKVYDQPQHF

J gene: TRBJ2-1
V gene: TRBV7-9
D gene: TRBD2
clone size: NA
CDR3 DNA: TGTGCCAGCAGCTTAGGGGGACTAGCGGGAGATGTAATTGAGCAGTTCTTC
CDR3 protein: CASSLGGLAGDVIEQFF

J gene: TRBJ2-7
V gene: TRBV27
D gene: NA
clone size: once
CDR3 DNA: TGTGCCAGCAGTTTAATGGTGGGGCCAAGGGCCTACGAGCAGTACTTC
CDR3 protein: CASSLMVGPRAYEQYF

J gene: TRBJ2-7
V gene: TRBV10-3
D gene: TRBD2
clone size: NA
CDR3 DNA: TGTGCCATCAGTTTCACTAGCGGGGACTCCTACGAGCAGTACTTC
CDR3 protein: CAISFTSGDSYEQYF

J gene: TRBJ2-6
V gene: TRBV5-4
D gene: TRBD2
clone size: NA
CDR3 DNA: TGTGCCAGCAGCTGGGGGGGGACTGCCCCTGGGGCCAACGTCCTGACTTTC
CDR3 protein: CASSWGGTAPGANVLTF

J gene: TRBJ2-7
V gene: TRBV7-2
D gene: NA
clone size: NA
CDR3 DNA: TGTGCCAGCAGCTTCGGACACCCCTACGAGCAGTACTTC
CDR3 protein: CASSFGHPYEQYF

J gene: TRBJ1-1
V gene: TRBV5-1
D gene: TRBD1
clone size: NA
CDR3 DNA: TGCGCCAGCAGCTTGGGGGGAAGGACAGGGAGGAACACTGAAGCTTTCTTT
CDR3 protein: CASSLGGRTGRNTEAFF

J gene: TRBJ1-3
V gene: TRBV30
D gene: NA
clone size: NA
CDR3 DNA: TGTGCCTGGAGTGGGGGAAATGGAAACACCATATATTTT
CDR3 protein: CAWSGGNGNTIYF

J gene: TRBJ2-3
V gene: TRBV5-1
D gene: TRBD2
clone size: NA
CDR3 DNA: TGCGCCAGCAGCTTGCGGAGACTAGCGGGTGAGACGAGCACAGATACGCAGTATTTT
CDR3 protein: CASSLRRLAGETSTDTQYF